The present T cell receptor beta chain was sequenced within a study of CXCR3-negative and CXCR3-positive naive CD8 T cells. This CDR3 comprises 13 residues. In germline, CDR1 is SQVTM, CDR2 ANQGSEA. By frequency, this clonotype is medium-sized. TRB cDNA libraries were made by UMI-labeled 5' RACE. TCRdb reanalyzed the 5' RACE reads, giving one entry per CDR3 protein sequence and no DNA. This sample's clone table lists around 5,900 distinct CDR3 sequences. The sample comprised naive CXCR3- CD8+ T cells from blood. Subset noted: CD45RO-CCR7+CD27+CD95- naive CD8+ T cells lacking CXCR3 (TNR3-). The V call is TRBV29-1, the J call TRBJ2-1; with no DNA, the TCRdb D assignment of TRBD2 cannot be verified. The TCR sequence derives from a human donor in good health. Some clones in this sample may be carry-over from other donors' samples. CDR3 in amino acids: CSGISGRINEQFF.